This T cell receptor beta chain stems from a study of Graves' ophthalmopathy and Graves' hyperthyroidism. From RNA, the CDR3 regions of TCR beta chains were amplified and sequenced. Second-round multiplex PCR followed a first-round RT-PCR using HTBI primers. Each CDR3 protein gets one entry after TCRdb re-called the multiplex PCR reads with MiXCR. The sample comprises about 390,000 distinct CDR3 sequences, 15% of which are singletons, and about 7% rests with the top ten. This clonotype was recorded many times. The CDR3 contains 15 residues. Germline CDR1 and CDR2: SGDLS and YYNGEE. J gave up 4 bases and V 7 bases, and 13 bases lay outside the gene matches.

This rearrangement joins TRBV9 to TRBJ1-2; 7 bases map to TRBD1. The source of this sequence is a woman younger than 35 with stable Graves' hyperthyroidism. The sample consisted of peripheral blood. The CDR3 bases are TGTGCCAGCTCAACCCTTGGACAGGCTTCCTATGGCTACACCTTC. Translation: CASSTLGQASYGYTF.